This T cell receptor beta chain is from a study of T cell changes during pregnancy in multiple sclerosis (dated by TCRdb to between 2018 and 2020). General notes on the study: In women with multiple sclerosis, the researchers looked at how the T cell repertoire shifted as pregnancy progressed.

There are 17 amino acids in the CDR3, from cysteine to phenylalanine inclusive. Just CDR3 DNA is preserved here, 51 bases in frame from base 1. CDR1 and CDR2, per the germline V gene, are SGHTA and FQGNSA. V is clipped by 2 bases and J by 0 bases, and the sequence between their germline boundaries is 16 bases long. For this clone: Its antigen remains unidentified. Qualities for individual bases were not recorded, and no much larger clone is one base off.

The library was generated by the immunoSEQ multiplex PCR assay. Entries here come from immuneACCESS through TCRdb and include only in-frame sequences with V and J called. Some clones fail to appear in such tables; in the studies checked, an unresolved V gene covers under half of the shortfall, and the cause of the remainder is unknown. The sample contains some 52,000 clones, around nine tenths of them found a single time. About 0.37% of the sample belongs to the ten largest clones. The sample in question was CD4+ T cells from peripheral blood mononuclear cells, obtained before pregnancy. The V and J genes are TRBV7-2 and TRBJ1-2, with no confident D gene call. The receptor comes from a female donor with multiple sclerosis, enrolled in a pregnancy study. Here is the DNA: TGTGCCAGCAGCTTATCCGCCAGGACTAGGGCTAACTATGGCTACACCTTC. Its product reads: CASSLSARTRANYGYTF.